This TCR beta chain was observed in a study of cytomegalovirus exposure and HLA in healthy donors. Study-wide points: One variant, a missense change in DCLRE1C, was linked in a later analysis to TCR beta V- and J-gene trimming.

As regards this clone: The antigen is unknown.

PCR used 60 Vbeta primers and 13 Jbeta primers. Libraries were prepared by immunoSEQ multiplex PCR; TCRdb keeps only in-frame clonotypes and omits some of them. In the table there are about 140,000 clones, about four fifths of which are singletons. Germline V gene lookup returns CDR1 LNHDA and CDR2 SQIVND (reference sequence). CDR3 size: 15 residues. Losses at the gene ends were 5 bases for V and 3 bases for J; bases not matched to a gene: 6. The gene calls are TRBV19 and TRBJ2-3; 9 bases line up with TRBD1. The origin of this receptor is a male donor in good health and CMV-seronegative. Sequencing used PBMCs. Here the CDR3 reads CASSPQTGGTDTQYF. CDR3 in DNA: TGTGCCAGTAGTCCCCAGACAGGGGGAACAGATACGCAGTATTTT.